This T cell receptor beta chain emerged from a study of T-cell reconstitution after alpha-beta-depleted transplantation in children. Study conclusions and caveats: About two months after transplant, alpha-beta T cells reportedly came from several hundred expanded graft clones. T-cell numbers and diversity one year post-transplant derived largely from freshly generated T cells.

Unique molecular identifiers were incorporated when the TCRbeta library was constructed. MiXCR was run by TCRdb on the PCR reads, yielding one entry per CDR3 protein. The sample includes hundreds of thousands of distinct CDR3 sequences, roughly 15% of them seen just once. This CDR3 has 13 amino acids. Germline lookup yields CDR1 MGHDK and CDR2 SYGVNS. Trimming shortened V by 10 bases and J by 4 bases, and 16 bases separated the two germline ends. Many counts were recorded for this clonotype. Antigen specificity is unknown. This TCR was sampled from a male patient between 5 and 17 years old who had a stem cell transplant for acute lymphoblastic leukemia, so the T cells may come from the graft donor. J is TRBJ1-2 and V is TRBV25-1, with D possibly being TRBD1 (5 bases). The sample in question was PBMCs, mostly from graft donor cells, obtained 360 days after TCRalphabeta/CD19-depleted stem cell transplant. The CDR3 here is CATPGPFPYGYTF. The CDR3, as DNA: TGTGCCACTCCGGGACCCTTCCCCTATGGCTACACCTTC.